The TCR beta chain under discussion was sequenced for a study of shared clonotypes between healthy human individuals. This clone has only a few counts. The protocol was immunoSEQ multiplex PCR, while the TCRdb copy is restricted to in-frame clones and leaves out a portion. The top ten clones hold 0.3% to 0.4% of a sample with about 2.3 million clones, just under 95% of them seen once. The CDR3 covers 15 residues. The V and J ends lost 1 base and 4 bases respectively, with 13 bases between them. CDR1 is SGHAT and CDR2 is FQNNGV in the germline V gene. Sequenced material: naive CD4+ T cells from PBMCs. Subset reported: CD45RA+ positively selected. The receptor was isolated from a man between 18 and 35 years old in good health. Some clones in this sample may be carry-over from other donors' samples. This sequence joins TRBV11-2 and TRBJ2-5; TRBD2 might be the D (6 bases). As DNA, the CDR3 is TGTGCCAGCAGCTTAGGGAGGGGAGTCGGAGAGACCCAGTACTTC. It codes for CASSLGRGVGETQYF. The full variable domain, rest sourced from reference TRBV11-2 and TRBJ2-5, is EAGVAQSPRYKIIEKRQSVAFWCNPISGHATLYWYQQILGQGPKLLIQFQNNGVVDDSQLPKDRFSAERLKGVDSTLKIQPAKLEDSAVYLCASSLGRGVGETQYFGPGTRLLVL.